This TCR beta chain was obtained from a study of blood T cell repertoires in COVID-19. In the original processing: Researchers report that nucleated cell counts were estimated from reference gene primer amplification. This table comes from immunoSEQ multiplex PCR, and its TCRdb copy is limited to in-frame clones, with some not included. V and J calls and clone size follow that table, whereas D and trimming were derived from the DNA. This repertoire shows about 60,000 clones, over 80% found once; its top ten account for about 9.4%. In this sample, this clone turned up many times. Trimming cost V 5 bases and J 4 bases; bases outside gene matches: 1. Germline CDR1 and CDR2: MNHEY and SMNVEV (reference sequence). This CDR3 has 14 amino acids. Seattle patient enrollment occurred during active infection, with longitudinal follow-up thereafter.

The origin of this receptor is a young man with COVID-19, enrolled during active disease. Sample: peripheral blood. This chain links TRBV27 with TRBJ1-6; 8 bases agree with TRBD1. Here the CDR3 DNA reads TGTGCCAGCAGTCGACAGGGGTATAATTCACCCCTCCACTTT. Its protein is CASSRQGYNSPLHF.